The rows below give T cell receptor beta chains drawn from one sample of a study of technical replicates of blood from a handful of donors. Libraries were prepared by immunoSEQ multiplex PCR; TCRdb keeps only in-frame clonotypes and omits some of them. The sample yields about 88,000 clones, approximately 95% seen once. Material: T cells isolated from PBMCs. The receptors come from a human donor in good health. Both conserved end residues are part of each CDR3. A D gene is named only where the DNA matches it firmly. A clone size is listed for some rows: how often the clone was seen (once, few, many), or a class if it is expanded.

V,D,size,J,length,DNA,CDR3
TRBV6-1,-,-,TRBJ2-1,14,TGTGCCAGCACTACCGGGACACCCTACAATGAGCAGTTCTTC,CASTTGTPYNEQFF
TRBV6-1,TRBD1,-,TRBJ1-1,12,TGTGCCGTAACAGGGGCTTACACTGAAGCTTTCTTT,CAVTGAYTEAFF
TRBV25-1,TRBD1,-,TRBJ2-5,14,TGTGCCAGCAGTGAATTAGGGGGCGACGAGACCCAGTACTTC,CASSELGGDETQYF
TRBV19,-,-,TRBJ1-5,15,TGTGCCAGTAGGCGAGACGACAGGAGCAATCAGCCCCAGCATTTT,CASRRDDRSNQPQHF
TRBV6-1,-,-,TRBJ1-1,15,TGTGCCAGCAGTGATGCAGGGGCGATGAACACTGAAGCTTTCTTT,CASSDAGAMNTEAFF
TRBV7-2,TRBD1,few,TRBJ1-5,15,TGTGCCAGCAGCCGTCGGACAGGGGGCAATCAGCCCCAGCATTTT,CASSRRTGGNQPQHF
TRBV2,-,-,TRBJ2-7,15,TGTGCCAGCAGTGAAGGGAGAAAACGCCAGTACGAGCAGTACTTC,CASSEGRKRQYEQYF
TRBV28,-,-,TRBJ2-1,12,TGTGCCAGCAGTTTACGGGGTTTCGAGCAGTTCTTC,CASSLRGFEQFF
TRBV18,-,-,TRBJ2-7,12,TGTGCCAGCTCACCTCCCGGGTACGAGCAGTACTTC,CASSPPGYEQYF
TRBV7-9,-,-,TRBJ1-1,13,TGTGCCAGCAGCTTAGCGCAAAGAGGAGAAGCTTTCTTT,CASSLAQRGEAFF
TRBV25-1,TRBD1,-,TRBJ1-1,14,TGTGCCAGCAGTGTGGACAGGGAAGGGTCTTATGCTTTCTTT,CASSVDREGSYAFF
TRBV12-2,-,-,TRBJ1-5,14,TGTGCAAGTCGCTTAGTTGTCAAGCCCGTGCCCCAGCATTTT,CASRLVVKPVPQHF
TRBV6-5,-,once,TRBJ2-5,16,TGTGCCAGCAGTTATTTTCAGGGGCAGGGAGAAGAGACCCAGTACTTC,CASSYFQGQGEETQYF
TRBV10-3,-,-,TRBJ1-4,13,TGTGCCGCGGCGGGAGGGGCTGATGAAAAACTGTTTTTT,CAAAGGADEKLFF
TRBV5-1,-,-,TRBJ2-3,13,TGCGCCAGCAGCTTGGCAGGGAAGGATACGCAGTATTTT,CASSLAGKDTQYF
TRBV2,-,-,TRBJ2-7,12,TGTGCCAGCAGTGATTGGGAGTACGAGCAGTACTTC,CASSDWEYEQYF
TRBV28,-,few,TRBJ2-7,14,TGTGCCAGCAGTTTTCTTGGCAGGGCAACCGAGCAGTACTTC,CASSFLGRATEQYF
TRBV5-6,-,-,TRBJ1-1,13,TGTGCCAGCACCCCCGGGGGGATCCTCGGAGCTTTCTTT,CASTPGGILGAFF
TRBV19,TRBD2,-,TRBJ2-7,16,TGTGCCAGTAGCCTCCTAGCGGGAGGCCTTTCCTCCGAGCAGTACTTC,CASSLLAGGLSSEQYF
TRBV18,-,-,TRBJ1-1,16,TGTGCCAGCTCAGAGCTCCCGGGACACCTGAACACTGAAGCTTTCTTT,CASSELPGHLNTEAFF
TRBV5-1,TRBD1,-,TRBJ1-1,13,TGCGCCAGCAGCCCGACAGGGACCTACGAAGCTTTCTTT,CASSPTGTYEAFF
TRBV5-1,-,-,TRBJ2-7,12,TGCGCCAGCAGAGTAGAATTTGGCGAGCAGTACTTC,CASRVEFGEQYF
TRBV29-1,TRBD1,-,TRBJ2-7,13,TGCAGCGTTGCCTCGACAGGGGTTAGCGAGCAGTACTTC,CSVASTGVSEQYF
TRBV29-1,-,-,TRBJ2-1,14,TGCAGCTTTTGTGCCGGGATCTCCTACAATGAGCAGTTCTTC,CSFCAGISYNEQFF
TRBV4-2,-,-,TRBJ2-6,17,TGTGCCAGCAGTCCCGGACACACCGCCTCTGGGGCCAACGTCCTGACTTTC,CASSPGHTASGANVLTF
TRBV7-3,TRBD1,-,TRBJ1-1,13,TGTGCCAGCAGCTTGCGACAGGGCACTGAAGCTTTCTTT,CASSLRQGTEAFF
TRBV6-5,-,-,TRBJ1-5,15,TGTGCCAGCAGAGCAAGGGGCGGCGGCAATCAGCCCCAGCATTTT,CASRARGGGNQPQHF
TRBV27,-,-,TRBJ1-4,14,TGTGCCAGCAGTTTTTTGAGAGAGGGCGAAAAACTGTTTTTT,CASSFLREGEKLFF
TRBV6-5,-,-,TRBJ1-3,15,TGTGCCAGCAGTTACACGAGCTTAAATGGAAACACCATATATTTT,CASSYTSLNGNTIYF
TRBV9,TRBD1,-,TRBJ1-2,15,TGTGCCAGCAGGGCGGACGGGACAGGACTTAGCGGCTACACCTTC,CASRADGTGLSGYTF
TRBV6-6,TRBD1,-,TRBJ1-5,16,TGTGCCAGCAGTTACTCGACAGGGCCCTATAATCAGCCCCAGCATTTT,CASSYSTGPYNQPQHF
TRBV13,-,-,TRBJ2-1,12,TGTGCCAGCAGCTTAAACAGGGATGAGCAGTTCTTC,CASSLNRDEQFF
TRBV5-6,-,-,TRBJ2-5,14,TGTGCCAGCAGCCTTACAGGAATTCAAGAGACCCAGTACTTC,CASSLTGIQETQYF
TRBV19,-,-,TRBJ1-5,14,TGTGCCAGTAGTATACGGGACACAAATCAGCCCCAGCATTTT,CASSIRDTNQPQHF
TRBV7-3,TRBD1,-,TRBJ1-1,12,TGTGCCAGCAGCCCGGGACAGGGAGAAGCTTTCTTT,CASSPGQGEAFF
TRBV27,-,-,TRBJ2-7,11,TGTGCCAGCGGCAGCAGGGTGGGGCAGTACTTC,CASGSRVGQYF
TRBV19,-,-,TRBJ1-1,13,TGTGCCACCCCCATGGCTCCTTACACTGAAGCTTTCTTT,CATPMAPYTEAFF
TRBV18,-,-,TRBJ1-1,14,TGTGCCAGCTTCCAGGGCCGGGCGGACACTGAAGCTTTCTTT,CASFQGRADTEAFF
TRBV18,TRBD1,-,TRBJ1-3,16,TGTGCCAGCTCACCAAGTGAAGGACAGGGGCTAAACACCATATATTTT,CASSPSEGQGLNTIYF
TRBV18,-,-,TRBJ2-7,14,TGTGCCAGCTCACCCAACAATCTAGCCTACGAGCAGTACTTC,CASSPNNLAYEQYF
TRBV7-9,TRBD1,once,TRBJ2-7,16,TGTGCCAGCAGCTTGTCTTGGACAGGGATATCCTACGAGCAGTACTTC,CASSLSWTGISYEQYF
TRBV18,TRBD1,-,TRBJ1-5,14,TGTGCCAGCTCACGGGGACAGGCGGGTCAGCCCCAGCATTTT,CASSRGQAGQPQHF
TRBV28,TRBD1,-,TRBJ1-2,14,TGTGCCAGCAGTTTACCAGGGGGCACCTATGGCTACACCTTC,CASSLPGGTYGYTF
TRBV6-1,TRBD2,-,TRBJ2-5,14,TGTGCCAGCAGTAGAGCGGGAGGCCAAGAGACCCAGTACTTC,CASSRAGGQETQYF
TRBV19,-,-,TRBJ1-2,15,TGTGCCAGTAGTATAGATCTAACAGACGCCTATGGCTACACCTTC,CASSIDLTDAYGYTF
TRBV6-5,-,-,TRBJ1-2,15,TGTGCCAGCAGTTACCAACAGGTGACTAACTATGGCTACACCTTC,CASSYQQVTNYGYTF
TRBV4-1,-,-,TRBJ2-5,13,TGCGCCAGCAGCCAAGCGGGGATGGAGACCCAGTACTTC,CASSQAGMETQYF